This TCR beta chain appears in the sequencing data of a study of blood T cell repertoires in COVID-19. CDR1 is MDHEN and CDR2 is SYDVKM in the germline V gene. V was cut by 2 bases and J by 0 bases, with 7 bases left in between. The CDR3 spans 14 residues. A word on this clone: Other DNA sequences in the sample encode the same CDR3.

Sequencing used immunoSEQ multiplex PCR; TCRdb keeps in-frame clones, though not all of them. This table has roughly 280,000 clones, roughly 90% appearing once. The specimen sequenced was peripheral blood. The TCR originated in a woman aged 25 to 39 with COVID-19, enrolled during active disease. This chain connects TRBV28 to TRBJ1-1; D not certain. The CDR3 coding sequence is TGTGCCAGCAGTTTAGGCCTTTTGAACACTGAAGCTTTCTTT. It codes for CASSLGLLNTEAFF.